The rows below give T cell receptor beta chains drawn from one sample of a study of CD8 T cells in Susac syndrome. TCRdb re-derived calls from the immunoSEQ multiplex PCR reads in MiXCR, one entry per CDR3 protein. The sample records around 70,000 distinct CDR3 sequences, approximately 93% being singletons. Sequencing was done on a sample of CD8+ T cells from PBMCs. The source of these receptors is a human donor with multiple sclerosis. CDR3s include the opening cysteine and the closing phenylalanine or tryptophan. A D gene is named only where the DNA matches it firmly. For some rows the clone size is stated as once, few or many, or as a class when expanded; others skip it.

.	TRBV23-1	TRBD2	TRBJ2-1	19	TGCGCCAGCAGTCAACCAAAGGGCACTAGCGGACCCGGGTACAATGAGCAGTTCTTC	CASSQPKGTSGPGYNEQFF
.	TRBV2	.	TRBJ1-2	13	TGTGCCGGAAAGCCTGGGGGGTTCTATGGCTACACCTTC	CAGKPGGFYGYTF
.	TRBV7-9	TRBD1	TRBJ1-1	12	TGTGCCAGCAGCTCCAGGGGGAATGAAGCTTTCTTT	CASSSRGNEAFF
once	TRBV7-9	.	TRBJ2-1	11	TGTGCCCCCCGTCCCGGGGCTGAGCAGTTCTTC	CAPRPGAEQFF
.	TRBV3-1	.	TRBJ1-5	15	TGTGCCAGCAGCCAAGACTGGGGGAAGAATCAGCCCCAGCATTTT	CASSQDWGKNQPQHF
.	TRBV27	.	TRBJ1-1	14	TGTGCCAGCAGTTTATACCACAGAATTACTGAAGCTTTCTTT	CASSLYHRITEAFF
few	TRBV28	.	TRBJ2-7	13	TGTGCCAGCAGTTTGGAAGGGGCCTACGAGCAGTACTTC	CASSLEGAYEQYF
.	TRBV27	.	TRBJ2-3	13	TGTGCCAGCAGTATAGGGGGGGCAGATACGCAGTATTTT	CASSIGGADTQYF
.	TRBV9	.	TRBJ2-7	13	TGTGCCAGCAGCGCTGAGCGCCTCAGTGAGCAGTACTTC	CASSAERLSEQYF
.	TRBV7-9	.	TRBJ1-5	14	TGTGCCAGCAGCTTACAGGGCTCCAATCAGCCCCAGCATTTT	CASSLQGSNQPQHF
.	TRBV28	.	TRBJ1-1	12	TGTGCCAGGGGGGAGAGGAACACTGAAGCTTTCTTT	CARGERNTEAFF
once	TRBV5-4	.	TRBJ1-1	15	TGTGCCAGCAGCTTCGAGCTAGGGATGAACACTGAAGCTTTCTTT	CASSFELGMNTEAFF
.	TRBV5-6	TRBD2	TRBJ2-5	14	TGTGCCAGCAGCCCTGCGGGGGGCCCGGAGACCCAGTACTTC	CASSPAGGPETQYF
.	TRBV29-1	.	TRBJ2-1	14	TGCAGCGGTTTGTTCCCAGGGGAACAAGGTGAGCAGTTCTTC	CSGLFPGEQGEQFF
.	TRBV2	.	TRBJ2-5	13	TGTGCCAGCAGTGCAGGGATTATGGAGACCCAGTACTTC	CASSAGIMETQYF
.	TRBV27	.	TRBJ2-7	13	TGTGCCAGCAGCCCTCGGGCGGGCCACGAGCAGTACTTC	CASSPRAGHEQYF
.	TRBV18	.	TRBJ2-7	13	TGTGCCAGCTCACCAGAGGGATACTACGAGCAGTACTTC	CASSPEGYYEQYF
.	TRBV27	.	TRBJ2-2	16	TGTGCCAGCAGTTTAGGGGTTCGCCTACCCGCCGGGGAGCTGTTTTTT	CASSLGVRLPAGELFF
.	TRBV5-6	.	TRBJ2-7	14	TGTGCCAGCGAACGGGACTCCGGGACCTACGAGCAGTACTTC	CASERDSGTYEQYF
.	TRBV7-3	.	TRBJ2-7	14	TGTGCCAGCAGAGACGACCCAGGGAACTACGAGCAGTACTTC	CASRDDPGNYEQYF
.	TRBV12-3/TRBV12-4	.	TRBJ2-7	15	TGTGCCAGCAGTGCCGAGTGGACGGCATCCTACGAGCAGTACTTC	CASSAEWTASYEQYF
once	TRBV12-3/TRBV12-4	TRBD1	TRBJ1-1	15	TGTGCCAGCAGTTGGGGGGGACAGGTGGGAGCAGGTCTGGTCTTT	CASSWGGQVGAGLVF
.	TRBV9	.	TRBJ1-2	14	TGTGCCAGCAGCGTAGGTGGGGGAGCAACTGGCTACACCTTC	CASSVGGGATGYTF
.	TRBV10-3	.	TRBJ2-7	13	TGTGCCATCAGCGCCGCGGACGGCTACGAGCAGTACTTC	CAISAADGYEQYF
.	TRBV4-1	TRBD2	TRBJ2-7	15	TGCGCCAGCAGCCCCCTAGCGGGTGTATACTACGAGCAGTACTTC	CASSPLAGVYYEQYF
.	TRBV4-2	.	TRBJ2-7	13	TGTGCCAGCAGCCAAGACGTAGCCTACGAGCAGTACTTC	CASSQDVAYEQYF
.	TRBV5-1	.	TRBJ1-1	18	TGCGCCAGCCCTCCGGCAGATGACCAAAGAGGAATGAACACTGAAGCTTTCTTT	CASPPADDQRGMNTEAFF
.	TRBV4-2	.	TRBJ2-2	15	TGTGCCAGCAGCCAAGAAAACGGTGACACCGGGGAGCTGTTTTTT	CASSQENGDTGELFF
.	TRBV5-6	.	TRBJ2-7	14	TGTGCCAGCAGCGAGGGACCGTACTCCTACGAGCAGTACTTC	CASSEGPYSYEQYF
.	TRBV3-1	TRBD2	TRBJ2-7	15	TGTGCCAGCAGCCAAGACAGGACTAGCGGCTACGAGCAGTACTTC	CASSQDRTSGYEQYF
.	TRBV9	.	TRBJ2-3	14	TGTGCCAGCAGCGTAGCACAGAGCACAGATACGCAGTATTTT	CASSVAQSTDTQYF
.	TRBV12-3/TRBV12-4	.	TRBJ1-1	12	TGTGCCAGCAGTTTCGGGGACAATGAAGCTTTCTTT	CASSFGDNEAFF
.	TRBV30	.	TRBJ2-6	14	TGTGCCTGGAGTGCTCCCTCAGGGGCCAACGTCCTGACTTTC	CAWSAPSGANVLTF
.	TRBV7-9	TRBD1	TRBJ1-1	16	TGTGCCAGCAGCTTATCTTTGACAGGGGAAGGCACTGAAGCTTTCTTT	CASSLSLTGEGTEAFF
.	TRBV15	.	TRBJ2-1	14	TGTGCCACCAGCAGATCTGTCGTAAGGAATGAGCAGTTCTTC	CATSRSVVRNEQFF
.	TRBV20-1	.	TRBJ2-7	15	TGCAGTGCTGAAGCTACTACGGGACCATCCTACGAGCAGTACTTC	CSAEATTGPSYEQYF
.	TRBV7-8	.	TRBJ1-2	15	TGTGCCAGCAGCTCGACGACAGGTTCTAACTATGGCTACACCTTC	CASSSTTGSNYGYTF
.	TRBV2	.	TRBJ2-7	13	TGTGCCAGCAGTTGGACAGCCTCCTACGAGCAGTACTTC	CASSWTASYEQYF
.	TRBV20-1	.	TRBJ2-7	15	TGCAGTGCTAGAGCTGACCCCAATCGGGCCTACGAGCAGTACTTC	CSARADPNRAYEQYF
.	TRBV30	.	TRBJ1-2	12	TGTGCCTGGCAGGGGACGGCGCCTGGCTACACCTTC	CAWQGTAPGYTF
.	TRBV3-1	TRBD1	TRBJ2-1	16	TGTGCCAGCAGCCAAGGGTCGGGACAGTTTCTGGATGAGCAGTTCTTC	CASSQGSGQFLDEQFF
.	TRBV9	TRBD1	TRBJ2-7	12	TGTGCCAGCGGGACAGGGGACTACGAGCAGTACTTC	CASGTGDYEQYF
.	TRBV6-4	TRBD1	TRBJ2-1	16	TGTGCCAGCAGTGAAGAACCGGGACAGGTCTACAATGAGCAGTTCTTC	CASSEEPGQVYNEQFF
.	TRBV29-1	TRBD2	TRBJ2-7	16	TGCAGCGTTGAAGATTTCGGGACTAGCTCTTTATACGAGCAGTACTTC	CSVEDFGTSSLYEQYF
.	TRBV27	TRBD1	TRBJ1-5	14	TGTGCCAGCAGTCCAGGGGGGTTAAATCAGCCCCAGCATTTT	CASSPGGLNQPQHF
.	TRBV25-1	.	TRBJ2-7	13	TGTGCCAGCAGTGAATATGGTCCCTACGAGCAGTACTTC	CASSEYGPYEQYF
.	TRBV30	.	TRBJ1-1	13	TGTGCCTGGAGTGTTCTTGCGAACACTGAAGCTTTCTTT	CAWSVLANTEAFF
.	TRBV12-3/TRBV12-4	.	TRBJ2-7	13	TGTGCCAGCAGTGGGGGCTCTAGTCCCGAGCAGTACTTC	CASSGGSSPEQYF
.	TRBV27	.	TRBJ2-5	11	TGTGCCAGCAGTTCCCAAGAGACCCAGTACTTC	CASSSQETQYF
.	TRBV5-4	TRBD2	TRBJ2-2	16	TGTGCCAGCAGCCCCCAGCGGGAGGCCATTACCGGGGAGCTGTTTTTT	CASSPQREAITGELFF
.	TRBV7-8	TRBD2	TRBJ2-5	15	TGTGCCAGCAGCTCTCAACGGGGGGGCCAAGAGACCCAGTACTTC	CASSSQRGGQETQYF
.	TRBV20-1	.	TRBJ2-3	16	TGCAGTGCCCCATCGAGAGGGAGTTTTGTAACAGATACGCAGTATTTT	CSAPSRGSFVTDTQYF
.	TRBV7-2	.	TRBJ2-5	15	TGTGCCAGCAGCTTAATATTAGCGTCTCAAGAGACCCAGTACTTC	CASSLILASQETQYF
.	TRBV9	.	TRBJ2-1	15	TGTGCCAGCAGCGGTGGCGGGGAGCCCCTCAATGAGCAGTTCTTC	CASSGGGEPLNEQFF
.	TRBV7-2	.	TRBJ1-2	14	TGTGCCAGCAGCACCTCCGGGGGAATCTATGGCTACACCTTC	CASSTSGGIYGYTF